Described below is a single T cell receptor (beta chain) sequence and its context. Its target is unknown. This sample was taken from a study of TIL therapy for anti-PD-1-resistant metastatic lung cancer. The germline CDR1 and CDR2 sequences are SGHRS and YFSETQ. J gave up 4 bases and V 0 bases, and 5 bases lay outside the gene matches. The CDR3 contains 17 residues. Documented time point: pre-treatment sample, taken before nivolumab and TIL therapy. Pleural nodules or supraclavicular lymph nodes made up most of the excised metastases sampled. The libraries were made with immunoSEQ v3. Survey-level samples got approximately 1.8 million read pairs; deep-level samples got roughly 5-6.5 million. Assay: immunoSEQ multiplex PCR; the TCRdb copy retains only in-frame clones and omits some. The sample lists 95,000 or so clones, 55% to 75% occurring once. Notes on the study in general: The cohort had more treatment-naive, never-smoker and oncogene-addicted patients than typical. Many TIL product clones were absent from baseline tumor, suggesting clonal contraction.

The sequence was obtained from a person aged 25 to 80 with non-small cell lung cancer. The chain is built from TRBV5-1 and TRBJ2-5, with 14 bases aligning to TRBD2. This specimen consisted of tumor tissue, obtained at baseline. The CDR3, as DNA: TGCGCCAGCAGCTTGGGTGGGACTAGCGGGAGCGGAGAGACCCAGTACTTC. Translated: CASSLGGTSGSGETQYF.